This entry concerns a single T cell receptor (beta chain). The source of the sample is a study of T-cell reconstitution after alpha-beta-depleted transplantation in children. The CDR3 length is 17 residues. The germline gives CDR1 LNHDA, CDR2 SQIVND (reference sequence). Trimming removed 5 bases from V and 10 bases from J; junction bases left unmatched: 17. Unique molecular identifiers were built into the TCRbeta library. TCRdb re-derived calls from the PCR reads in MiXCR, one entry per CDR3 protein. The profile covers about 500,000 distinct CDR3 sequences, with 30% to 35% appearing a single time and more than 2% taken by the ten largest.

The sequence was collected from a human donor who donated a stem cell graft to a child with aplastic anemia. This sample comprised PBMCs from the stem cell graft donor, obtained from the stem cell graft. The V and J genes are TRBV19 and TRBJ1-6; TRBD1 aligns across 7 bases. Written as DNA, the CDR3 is TGTGCCAGTAGTGCCGGACAGGCCCTTAGGGGAAACTCACCCCTCCACTTT. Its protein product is CASSAGQALRGNSPLHF.